The rows below give T cell receptor beta chains drawn from one sample of a study of cytomegalovirus exposure and HLA in healthy donors. TCRdb keeps only in-frame clones here, not all; method: immunoSEQ multiplex PCR. The top ten clones hold roughly 13% of a sample with approximately 180,000 clones, roughly 80% of them seen once. Sequences were obtained from PBMCs. All receptors derive from a woman in her 50s in good health and CMV-seropositive. Each CDR3 is given with its conserved first and last residue. A D gene is named only where the DNA matches it firmly. A row's size may be missing; if present it is once, few, many or a size class.

TRBV7-3,-,TRBJ2-1,-,CASSLMGGNEQFF,TGTGCCAGCAGCTTAATGGGGGGCAATGAGCAGTTCTTC
TRBV5-6,-,TRBJ1-2,once,CASSLSPTGTTYGYTF,TGTGCCAGCAGCCTTTCACCCACCGGGACAACCTATGGCTACACCTTC
TRBV2,TRBD1,TRBJ1-5,-,CASSGTGRPNQPQHF,TGTGCCAGCAGCGGGACAGGGAGGCCCAATCAGCCCCAGCATTTT
TRBV28,-,TRBJ2-5,-,CASRGGMYETQYF,TGTGCCAGCAGGGGCGGGATGTACGAGACCCAGTACTTC
TRBV5-4,TRBD1,TRBJ1-1,-,CASSLAPDRGGTEAFF,TGTGCCAGCAGCTTGGCCCCGGACAGGGGAGGCACTGAAGCTTTCTTT
TRBV30,-,TRBJ1-2,-,CAWSNQGVPKGYGYTF,TGTGCCTGGAGTAACCAAGGGGTTCCGAAGGGGTATGGCTACACCTTC
TRBV11-3,-,TRBJ2-1,few,CASSLRAIFPYNEQFF,TGTGCCAGCAGCCTGCGTGCTATTTTCCCGTACAATGAGCAGTTCTTC
TRBV5-1,TRBD1,TRBJ1-2,few,CASSFGQGYGYTF,TGCGCCAGCAGCTTCGGACAGGGGTATGGCTACACCTTC
TRBV7-3,-,TRBJ1-5,-,CASSSPGPGGNQPQHF,TGTGCCAGCAGCTCCCCGGGACCAGGGGGCAATCAGCCCCAGCATTTT
TRBV4-1,-,TRBJ2-2,-,CASSQGRQAINTGELFF,TGCGCCAGCAGCCAAGGTAGACAGGCAATCAACACCGGGGAGCTATTTTTT
TRBV5-1,-,TRBJ1-2,-,CATGENYGYTF,TGCGCCACCGGGGAGAACTATGGCTACACCTTC
TRBV13,-,TRBJ2-4,-,CASSLDSRNIQYF,TGTGCCAGCAGCTTAGACAGTAGAAACATTCAGTACTTC
TRBV19,-,TRBJ1-2,-,CASRRVNYGYTF,TGTGCCAGTAGACGGGTCAACTATGGCTACACCTTC
TRBV5-1,TRBD1,TRBJ2-2,-,CASSYGQATSGELFF,TGCGCCAGCAGCTACGGACAGGCTACGTCCGGGGAGCTGTTTTTT
TRBV28,-,TRBJ1-4,-,CASSFEADEKLFF,TGTGCCAGCAGTTTTGAGGCCGATGAAAAACTGTTTTTT
TRBV2,-,TRBJ1-1,-,CASSTGNTEAFF,TGTGCCAGCAGTACAGGGAACACTGAAGCTTTCTTT
TRBV13,-,TRBJ2-4,few,CASSHEMGGYNIQYF,TGTGCCAGCAGCCACGAAATGGGAGGCTACAACATTCAGTACTTC
TRBV19,TRBD1,TRBJ1-1,-,CASSTLLDRVSEAFF,TGTGCCAGTAGTACCCTCCTCGACAGGGTCTCAGAAGCTTTCTTT
TRBV7-6,TRBD1,TRBJ1-6,-,CASSSRDRGSASPLHF,TGTGCCAGCAGCTCTCGGGACAGGGGGTCCGCTTCACCCCTCCACTTT
TRBV6-5,-,TRBJ2-3,few,CASSERRGDTQYF,TGTGCCAGCAGTGAAAGGAGGGGAGATACGCAGTATTTT
TRBV5-5,TRBD1,TRBJ2-1,-,CASSSGRMGTGGWGEQFF,TGTGCCAGCAGCTCTGGGCGTATGGGGACAGGGGGTTGGGGTGAGCAGTTCTTC
TRBV6-1,-,TRBJ2-1,-,CATPSVAHEQFF,TGTGCCACCCCCAGTGTGGCTCACGAGCAGTTCTTC
TRBV30,-,TRBJ1-5,-,CAWNRFDQPQHF,TGTGCCTGGAATCGTTTCGATCAGCCCCAGCATTTT
TRBV25-1,TRBD1,TRBJ2-7,-,CASSTGTGLVEQYF,TGTGCCAGCAGCACCGGGACAGGGCTGGTCGAGCAGTACTTC
TRBV5-1,TRBD2,TRBJ2-5,-,CASSLTSGGLGETQYF,TGCGCCAGCAGCTTGACTAGCGGGGGTTTGGGAGAGACCCAGTACTTC
TRBV7-9,TRBD2,TRBJ2-3,-,CASSPQVASGGGDTQYF,TGTGCCAGCAGCCCTCAGGTGGCTAGCGGGGGCGGGGATACGCAGTATTTT
TRBV30,-,TRBJ2-1,-,CAWSGRRSYNEQFF,TGTGCCTGGAGTGGGAGGAGATCCTACAATGAGCAGTTCTTC
TRBV29-1,-,TRBJ1-1,-,CSVTEGTEAFF,TGCAGCGTTACCGAGGGAACTGAAGCTTTCTTT
TRBV20-1,-,TRBJ2-3,-,CSAPYDTQYF,TGCAGTGCTCCTTATGATACGCAGTATTTT
TRBV28,-,TRBJ2-5,-,CASSTGRVGETQYF,TGTGCCAGCAGCACAGGGCGAGTCGGAGAGACCCAGTACTTC
TRBV2,TRBD1,TRBJ2-7,-,CASKSGQGASYEQYF,TGCGCCAGCAAGTCGGGACAGGGGGCTTCCTACGAGCAGTACTTC
TRBV30,TRBD2,TRBJ2-3,-,CAWSWGGTNTQYF,TGTGCCTGGAGTTGGGGGGGTACAAATACGCAGTATTTT
TRBV7-3,-,TRBJ1-5,-,CASSLGAGQPQHF,TGTGCCAGCAGCTTAGGTGCAGGTCAGCCCCAGCATTTT
TRBV5-6,-,TRBJ1-4,-,CASSRPRRQEEKLFF,TGTGCCAGCAGCCGCCCCCGGAGACAGGAGGAAAAACTGTTTTTT
TRBV6-5,-,TRBJ1-1,few,CASSWGVDTEAFF,TGTGCCAGCAGCTGGGGGGTGGACACTGAAGCTTTCTTT
TRBV15,-,TRBJ1-2,-,CATSSPNGYTF,TGTGCCACCAGCTCCCCAAATGGCTACACCTTC
TRBV13,-,TRBJ1-2,-,CASSLVQNRANYGYTF,TGTGCCAGCAGCTTAGTACAAAACAGGGCTAACTATGGCTACACCTTC
TRBV5-1,TRBD1,TRBJ2-3,-,CASSPRDSITDTQYF,TGCGCCAGCAGCCCCCGGGACAGTATCACAGATACGCAGTATTTT
TRBV9,TRBD1,TRBJ1-1,-,CASRNTYRQGIIRSNTEAFF,TGTGCCAGCAGGAACACTTATAGACAGGGGATAATCCGGAGTAACACTGAAGCTTTCTTT
TRBV15,-,TRBJ2-7,-,CATSRAGNSYEQYF,TGTGCCACCAGCAGGGCGGGGAACTCCTACGAGCAGTACTTC
TRBV6-1,TRBD2,TRBJ2-2,-,CASSASYSGGHTGELFF,TGTGCCAGCAGTGCATCTTATAGCGGGGGCCACACCGGGGAGCTGTTTTTT
TRBV7-9,-,TRBJ2-3,-,CASSLGTVPYTDTQYF,TGTGCCAGCAGCTTAGGGACAGTCCCATACACAGATACGCAGTATTTT